This T cell receptor (beta chain) was profiled in a study of blood T cell repertoires in COVID-19. In the study overall: T cells, B-cell-depleted T cells, or PBMCs provided the cDNA or gDNA that served as material.

Per the authors' pipeline: The assay estimated nucleated cells by amplifying reference gene primers. This table comes from immunoSEQ multiplex PCR, and its TCRdb copy is limited to in-frame clones, with some not included. The DNA gave D and trimming, while V, J and clone size come from that table. Among 140,000 to 150,000 clones, 65% to 85% were seen once, and the ten largest hold roughly 13%. V was shortened by 10 bases and J by 7 bases, with 14 bases between the two germline ends. Germline lookup yields CDR1 ENHRY and CDR2 SYGVKD. The CDR3 loop spans 12 amino acids. Sequencing used peripheral blood. The receptor was isolated from a man aged 60-69 years with active or convalescent COVID-19. The chain combines TRBV10-3 with TRBJ2-1; D is undetermined. CDR3 in DNA: TGTGCCACCTCGACGGGTAGAAATGAGCAGTTCTTC. Encoded protein: CATSTGRNEQFF.